The sequence of this TCR beta chain was determined in a study of cytotoxic CD8 clonotypes in ibrutinib-treated CLL. Points from the study as a whole: Clonality (at baseline) was higher than in age-matched healthy donors and tracked circulating CD8+ T-cell counts.

Germline trimming cut 0 bases from V and 9 bases from J; bases unmatched to any gene: 5. This CDR3 has 15 amino acids. Per germline, CDR1 SGHRS and CDR2 YFSETQ. A remark on this clone: Its antigen is undetermined.

Sequencing was performed with immunoSEQ multiplex PCR; in TCRdb, only in-frame clones are kept and a portion is missing. The sample holds about 25,000 clones, approximately 71% seen once. V usage is TRBV5-1 and J usage is TRBJ2-6; 8 bases are shared with TRBD1. This sequence originates from a human donor with chronic lymphocytic leukemia. Sequencing used PBMCs, obtained at disease progression, from a patient treated with ibrutinib. DNA of the CDR3: TGCGCCAGCAGCTTGGTACAGGGGGAGGTCAACGTCCTGACTTTC. Amino acids: CASSLVQGEVNVLTF.